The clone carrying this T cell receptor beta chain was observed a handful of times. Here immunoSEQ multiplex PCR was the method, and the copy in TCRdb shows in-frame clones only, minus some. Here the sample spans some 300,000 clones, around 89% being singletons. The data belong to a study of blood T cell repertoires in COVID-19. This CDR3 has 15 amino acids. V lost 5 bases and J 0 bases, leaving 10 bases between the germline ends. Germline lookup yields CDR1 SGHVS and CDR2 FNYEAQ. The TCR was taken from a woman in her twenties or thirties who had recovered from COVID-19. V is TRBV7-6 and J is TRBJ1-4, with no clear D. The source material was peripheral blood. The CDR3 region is CASSPYAATNEKLFF. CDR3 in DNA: TGTGCCAGCAGCCCCTACGCCGCAACTAATGAAAAACTGTTTTTT.